Below are 12 T cell receptor beta chains sequenced from a single sample in a study of CD8+ T cells in alopecia areata. Extracted RNA was reverse transcribed into cDNA, the sequencing template. This table comes from immunoSEQ multiplex PCR, and its TCRdb copy is limited to in-frame clones, with some not included. This table has about 97,000 clones, roughly two fifths appearing once. The specimen was CD4+ T cells sorted from blood. These TCRs come from a human donor with alopecia areata.

The chain recombines TRBV5-1 with TRBJ2-3; 11 nucleotides line up with TRBD2. J gave up 0 bases and V 4 bases, and 4 bases lay outside the gene matches. CDR3 length: 16 residues. The V gene's germline CDR1 is SGHRS and CDR2 YFSETQ. The CDR3 bases are TGCGCCAGCAGCAAGACTAGCGGGGCTAGCACAGATACGCAGTATTTT. It translates to CASSKTSGASTDTQYF.

This clone showed up just a few times. This rearrangement joins TRBV27 to TRBJ2-7; TRBD1 agrees at 10 bases. V lost 3 bases to trimming and J lost 7 bases; unmatched junction nucleotides: 9. The V gene's germline CDR1 is MNHEY and CDR2 SMNVEV (reference sequence). The CDR3 loop spans 15 amino acids. CDR3 DNA sequence: TGTGCCAGCAGTTTTGACAGGGGGCGCCCCGGGGAGCAGTACTTC. It is translated as CASSFDRGRPGEQYF.

This chain joins TRBV29-1 and TRBJ2-4; 8 bases fit TRBD1. In germline, CDR1 is SQVTM, CDR2 ANQGSEA. This CDR3 contains 14 residues. Trimming took 3 bases from V and 8 from J; bases not matched to a gene: 9. The CDR3 is CSVEGPRGLDIQYF. In nucleotides, the CDR3 is TGCAGCGTTGAGGGGCCCAGGGGGCTTGACATTCAGTACTTC. The full variable domain, completed using reference TRBV29-1 and TRBJ2-4, is SAVISQKPSRDICQRGTSLTIQCQVDSQVTMMFWYRQQPGQSLTLIATANQGSEATYESGFVIDKFPISRPNLTFSTLTVSNMSPEDSSIYLCSVEGPRGLDIQYFGAGTRLSVL.

The chain combines TRBV18 with TRBJ1-2; D gene ambiguous. Germline-derived CDR1 and CDR2 are KGHSH and LQKENI. V lost 3 bases to trimming and J lost 0 bases, with 14 bases between them. The CDR3 runs 16 residues. CDR3 protein: CASSPTDPSSNYGYTF. The CDR3 nucleotides are TGTGCCAGCTCACCTACCGACCCCAGCTCTAACTATGGCTACACCTTC.

The V and J genes are TRBV10-3 and TRBJ1-1, with TRBD1 as a possible D gene (5 bases). CDR1 is ENHRY and CDR2 is SYGVKD in the germline V gene. Trimming took off 7 bases at V and 3 bases at J, with 15 bases between the two ends. The CDR3 extends over 14 amino acids. CDR3 nucleotides: TGTGCCATCACACCGCAGGGCGGAGACACTGAAGCTTTCTTT. It codes for CAITPQGGDTEAFF.

This clone has only one observation. The gene calls are TRBV30 and TRBJ2-3, with D unclear. Germline CDR1 is GTSNPN and CDR2 is SVGIG (reference sequence). Trimming stripped 4 bases from V and 5 bases from J, with 13 bases between. The CDR3 is 13 amino acids. This CDR3 is CAWTGSTQDTQYF. The CDR3 DNA reads TGTGCCTGGACGGGCTCTACCCAAGATACGCAGTATTTT.

CDR3 loop: CASSINPGGSDSPLHF. In nucleotides, the CDR3 is TGCGCCAGCAGCATAAATCCAGGGGGCTCGGATTCACCCCTCCACTTT. V is TRBV5-1 and J is TRBJ1-6; 8 nucleotides match TRBD1. Germline trimming cut 4 bases from V and 8 bases from J; bases unmatched to any gene: 11. The CDR3 sequence is 16 residues long. Germline lookup yields CDR1 SGHRS and CDR2 YFSETQ.

This clone was recorded a few times. The V and J genes are TRBV28 and TRBJ2-7, with 11 positions matching TRBD2. Germline values: CDR1 MDHEN, CDR2 SYDVKM. V shed 5 bases, J shed 7 bases, and the junction held 7 bases outside the gene matches. This CDR3 is built from 14 residues. The CDR3 DNA reads as TGTGCCAGCAGTGCCCCGGGACTAGCGGCAGAGCAGTACTTC. It yields the protein CASSAPGLAAEQYF.

The chain couples TRBV5-6 to TRBJ2-4; D is unresolved. CDR1 and CDR2 from the germline V gene are SGHDT and YYEEEE. V lost 2 bases and J 0 bases, leaving 9 bases between the germline ends. This CDR3 is 15 amino acids long. Here the CDR3 DNA reads TGTGCCAGCAGCTTTAGGAGCCTAGCCAAAAACATTCAGTACTTC. This translates into CASSFRSLAKNIQYF.

This clone was found a few times. This chain uses TRBV19 with TRBJ2-7; D call uncertain. The CDR3 runs 14 residues. The germline V gene encodes CDR1 LNHDA and CDR2 SQIVND (reference sequence). Between the trimmed V and J ends, which lost 5 bases and 2 bases, there was a span of 13 bases. CDR3: CASSAGRYTYEQYF. The CDR3 DNA reads TGTGCCAGTAGTGCCGGACGGTATACCTACGAGCAGTACTTC. The whole variable domain, remainder taken from reference TRBV19 and TRBJ2-7, is DGGITQSPKYLFRKEGQNVTLSCEQNLNHDAMYWYRQDPGQGLRLIYYSQIVNDFQKGDIAEGYSVSREKKESFPLTVTSAQKNPTAFYLCASSAGRYTYEQYFGPGTRLTVT.

V is TRBV27 and J is TRBJ2-5; unclear D gene. The CDR3 runs 14 residues. Trimming removed 7 bases from V and 2 bases from J, with 14 bases in between. Germline V gene data show CDR1 as MNHEY and CDR2 as SMNVEV (reference sequence). The DNA for the CDR3 is TGTGCCAGCAATCATCGTGGTCAGCAAGAGACCCAGTACTTC. Translation gives CASNHRGQQETQYF.

This clone has just a few counts. This chain connects TRBV29-1 to TRBJ2-5; 7 nucleotides align to TRBD1. V lost 7 bases and J lost 5; bases outside the gene matches: 13. Looked up from germline, CDR1 is SQVTM and CDR2 is ANQGSEA. The CDR3 spans 14 residues. CDR3 nucleotides: TGCAGCGCGCACACGACAGGGCAGTTGGAGACCCAGTACTTC. Translated: CSAHTTGQLETQYF.